The entry below gives a single TCR beta chain sequence along with its context. Its antigen is unknown. Germline CDR1 and CDR2: SGHRS and YFSETQ. Trimming removed 2 bases from V and 0 bases from J, with 15 bases in between. This CDR3 is built from 16 residues. This sample is drawn from a study of blood T cells in healthy people across ages. Study-level points and caveats: Across the age range, TCR beta diversity per million T cells fell in a roughly linear way.

A second PCR of roughly 7 to 11 cycles used a sample-barcoded 5' primer and a J-beta primer mix. TCRdb analysed the 5' RACE reads with MiXCR anew, one entry per CDR3 protein. The profile shows 600,000 to 1,000,000 distinct CDR3 sequences, 55% to 75% of them singletons. This sequence was found in a man aged 25-40 years in good health. The chain has TRBV5-1 and TRBJ2-7; no reliable D call. The sample taken for sequencing was blood. CDR3 region: CASSLLGPPNSYEQYF. The CDR3 nucleotides are TGCGCCAGCAGCTTATTAGGGCCGCCGAACTCCTACGAGCAGTACTTC.